One and the same sample provided the 31 T cell receptor beta chains below, sequenced in a study of OX40 agonist ivuxolimab in advanced cancers. The protocol used for the library was the immunoSEQ multiplex PCR assay. TCRdb took this table from immuneACCESS and kept in-frame rearrangements with V and J called. Such tables lack part of the clones; where checked against another copy, unresolved V genes explain under half of the gap, and the rest is unexplained. Within this sample are approximately 80,000 clones, with more than 70% of them counted one time only. The leading ten clones occupy about 0.2% of the sample. The sequencing here drew on CD4+ or CD8+ T cells sorted from blood, taken in a trial of the OX40 agonist ivuxolimab. The receptors were gathered from an adult with an advanced solid tumor such as melanoma, head and neck, liver or kidney cancer.

This chain connects TRBV11-2 to TRBJ2-2; TRBD2 might be the D (6 bases). The CDR3 runs to 15 residues. Deletions cut 2 bases from V and 13 bases from J, with 20 bases between. Germline values: CDR1 SGHAT, CDR2 FQNNGV. The CDR3 loop is CASSLSSAGGRWLFF. CDR3 DNA sequence: TGTGCCAGCAGCTTATCGTCAGCGGGCGGCAGATGGCTGTTTTTT. Based on the CDR3 plus reference TRBV11-2 and TRBJ2-2, the full variable domain is EAGVAQSPRYKIIEKRQSVAFWCNPISGHATLYWYQQILGQGPKLLIQFQNNGVVDDSQLPKDRFSAERLKGVDSTLKIQPAKLEDSAVYLCASSLSSAGGRWLFFGEGSRLTVL.

The chain carries TRBV2 and TRBJ2-2; 8 nucleotides match TRBD2. The CDR3 covers 12 residues. V trimming: 9 bases; J trimming: 6 bases; junction bases outside the gene matches: 3. Germline V gene sequence: CDR1 SNHLY, CDR2 FYNNEI. The CDR3 region is CARGRGAGELFF. The CDR3 DNA reads TGTGCCAGGGGGCGGGGGGCCGGGGAGCTGTTTTTT.

The chain uses TRBV9 and TRBJ1-6; D unclear. V lost 2 bases, J lost 8 bases, and 11 bases lay in between. Per germline, CDR1 SGDLS and CDR2 YYNGEE. The CDR3 has 14 residues. The CDR3 DNA is TGTGCCAGCAGCGTCGAGATCCGGGATTCACCCCTCCACTTT. This gives the protein CASSVEIRDSPLHF.

V and J are TRBV7-9 and TRBJ2-1; D is perhaps TRBD2 (5 bases). Germline V gene sequence: CDR1 SEHNR, CDR2 FQNEAQ (reference sequence). Between the trimmed V and J ends, which lost 1 base and 3 bases, there was a span of 10 bases. The CDR3 sequence is 15 residues long. The CDR3: CASSLGEYRYNEQFF. In DNA form, the CDR3 reads TGTGCCAGCAGCTTAGGGGAGTACCGCTACAATGAGCAGTTCTTC.

This chain joins TRBV7-9 and TRBJ1-5, with D maybe TRBD1 (6 bases). With 4 bases removed from V and 4 bases from J, the gap between germline ends came to 11 bases. The CDR3 totals 14 residues. The germline CDR1 and CDR2 sequences are SEHNR and FQNEAQ (reference sequence). The CDR3, as DNA: TGTGCCAGCAGCTCCGAGGGGACAAATCAGCCCCAGCATTTT. The encoded protein is CASSSEGTNQPQHF.

This clone appeared once. The CDR3 spells CASRRSLTGELFF. CDR3 nucleotide sequence: TGTGCCAGCAGGCGATCCCTCACCGGGGAGCTGTTTTTT. V gene TRBV6-6 combines with J gene TRBJ2-2; D uncertain. V gave up 6 bases and J gave up 4 bases, with 9 bases separating them. Germline CDR1 MNHNY, CDR2 SVGAGI (reference sequence). The CDR3 is 13 amino acids.

The chain has TRBV4-1 and TRBJ1-2, with D possibly being TRBD1 (5 bases). V was shortened by 1 base and J by 4 bases, with 7 bases between the two germline ends. Germline V gene data show CDR1 as MGHRA and CDR2 as YSYEKL. CDR3 length: 13 amino acids. In DNA form, the CDR3 reads TGCGCCAGCAGCCAAGGGGACTCCTATGGCTACACCTTC. Protein: CASSQGDSYGYTF.

The V call is TRBV19, the J call TRBJ2-5; 9 nucleotides match TRBD1. Trimming cost V 3 bases and J 5 bases; bases outside gene matches: 7. The CDR3 sequence is 15 residues long. CDR1 and CDR2 (germline): LNHDA, SQIVND (reference sequence). The CDR3 DNA sequence: TGTGCCAGTAGTATTACCGGGACAGGGCCGGAGACCCAGTACTTC. This gives the protein CASSITGTGPETQYF.

The J gene is TRBJ1-2, the V gene TRBV5-1; D gene unclear. V lost 3 bases to trimming and J lost 4 bases, with 16 bases between them. CDR1 and CDR2 (germline): SGHRS, YFSETQ. The CDR3 runs to 15 residues. CDR3 in DNA: TGCGCCAGCAGCTCATCAAACTCCCCCCTCTATGGCTACACCTTC. This gives the protein CASSSSNSPLYGYTF. The full variable domain, in which reference TRBV5-1 and TRBJ1-2 provide the parts outside the CDR3, is KAGVTQTPRYLIKTRGQQVTLSCSPISGHRSVSWYQQTPGQGLQFLFEYFSETQRNKGNFPGRFSGRQFSNSRSEMNVSTLELGDSALYLCASSSSNSPLYGYTFGSGTRLTVV.

The rearrangement joins TRBV11-2 to TRBJ2-4, with a possible D match to TRBD2 (6 bases). This CDR3 is 16 amino acids long. With 5 bases removed from V and 0 bases from J, the gap between germline ends came to 14 bases. CDR1 SGHAT and CDR2 FQNNGV come from the germline V gene. This CDR3 reads CASSGGTRIAKNIQYF. DNA for the CDR3: TGTGCCAGCAGCGGGGGGACCAGAATAGCCAAAAACATTCAGTACTTC.

The chain has TRBV5-4 and TRBJ1-5; D ambiguous. The CDR3 length is 15 residues. V was cut by 4 bases and J by 2 bases, with 13 bases left in between. Germline V gene lookup returns CDR1 SGHNT and CDR2 YYREEE (reference sequence). DNA for the CDR3: TGTGCCAGCAGCCCGGGCCCTGTGGGCAATCAGCCCCAGCATTTT. Translation: CASSPGPVGNQPQHF.

Notes on this clone: Mismatch with germline at one junction end may stem from a read error. The chain is built from TRBV28 and TRBJ2-7; D possibly matches TRBD1 or TRBD2 (5 bases each). The CDR3 contains 12 residues. Germline V gene lookup returns CDR1 MDHEN and CDR2 SYDVKM. For the CDR3, the DNA is TGTGCCAGCAGTTTGTCCGGGACCGGCATTGAATTC. This encodes CASSLSGTGIEF. Together with reference TRBV28 and TRBJ2-7, the CDR3 gives the full variable domain: DVKVTQSSRYLVKRTGEKVFLECVQDMDHENMFWYRQDPGLGLRLIYFSYDVKMKEKGDIPEGYSVSREKKERFSLILESASTNQTSMYLCASSLSGTGIEFGPGTRLTVT.

V usage is TRBV4-1 and J usage is TRBJ1-2; TRBD1 aligns across 8 bases. This CDR3 region has 15 residues. Looked up from germline, CDR1 is MGHRA and CDR2 is YSYEKL. V lost 0 bases to trimming and J lost 4 bases; unmatched junction nucleotides: 4. The CDR3 DNA follows: TGCGCCAGCAGCCAAGAGGTAGGGACAGGCTATGGCTACACCTTC. It is translated as CASSQEVGTGYGYTF.

The chain joins TRBV5-1 to TRBJ2-7, with TRBD1 matching over 7 bases. Per the germline V gene, CDR1 is SGHRS and CDR2 is YFSETQ. Trimming took 7 bases from V and 3 from J; bases not matched to a gene: 10. This CDR3 spans 14 amino acids. The CDR3 is CASGERQGLYEQYF. The CDR3 DNA reads as TGCGCCAGCGGGGAGAGACAGGGTCTCTACGAGCAGTACTTC.

The chain links TRBV5-1 to TRBJ2-3; 7 bases map to TRBD2. This CDR3 has 16 amino acids. Germline loops: CDR1 SGHRS, CDR2 YFSETQ. Trimming took 0 bases from V and 4 from J; bases not matched to a gene: 8. The CDR3 nucleotides are TGCGCCAGCAGCTTGGACGGGGGAGGGCCGGCAGATACGCAGTATTTT. Protein: CASSLDGGGPADTQYF.

This clone was detected only a few times. The genes are TRBV29-1 and TRBJ1-1; 7 bases map to TRBD1. The CDR3 loop spans 14 amino acids. Germline CDR1 SQVTM, CDR2 ANQGSEA. Trimming at V came to 4 bases and at J to 4 bases, leaving 9 bases not matched to a gene. As DNA, the CDR3 is TGCAGCGTTGTTCTACAGGGGACGGTCACTGAAGCTTTCTTT. Its translation: CSVVLQGTVTEAFF. Variable domain in full (rest from reference TRBV29-1 and TRBJ1-1): SAVISQKPSRDICQRGTSLTIQCQVDSQVTMMFWYRQQPGQSLTLIATANQGSEATYESGFVIDKFPISRPNLTFSTLTVSNMSPEDSSIYLCSVVLQGTVTEAFFGQGTRLTVV.

The rearrangement joins TRBV6-1 to TRBJ2-1, with D possibly TRBD2 on 5 matching bases. Germline V gene sequence: CDR1 MNHNS, CDR2 SASEGT. The CDR3 has 13 residues. The germline V and J ends were trimmed by 4 bases and 10 bases, with 14 bases remaining between them. This CDR3 is CASSVGLALEQFF. CDR3 DNA sequence: TGTGCCAGCAGTGTAGGTCTAGCTCTAGAGCAGTTCTTC.

The gene calls are TRBV6-4 and TRBJ2-2; 11 bases match TRBD2. Germline V gives CDR1 MRHNA, CDR2 SNTAGT. The CDR3 covers 18 residues. J lost 0 bases, V lost 5 bases, and 8 bases had no gene match. CDR3 coding DNA: TGTGCCAGCAGTTATGGGGGACTAGCGGTCCCGAACACCGGGGAGCTGTTTTTT. Protein: CASSYGGLAVPNTGELFF.

The chain couples TRBV19 to TRBJ2-2; a possible D gene is TRBD2 (6 bases). Germline CDR1 and CDR2: LNHDA and SQIVND (reference sequence). V dropped 5 bases and J dropped 2 bases, with 12 bases sitting between them. This CDR3 comprises 15 residues. DNA for the CDR3: TGTGCCAGTAGTCGAAAGGGACTCAACACCGGGGAGCTGTTTTTT. As protein: CASSRKGLNTGELFF. Full variable domain (rest looked up from reference TRBV19 and TRBJ2-2): DGGITQSPKYLFRKEGQNVTLSCEQNLNHDAMYWYRQDPGQGLRLIYYSQIVNDFQKGDIAEGYSVSREKKESFPLTVTSAQKNPTAFYLCASSRKGLNTGELFFGEGSRLTVL.

This chain joins TRBV5-1 and TRBJ2-3; 12 bases are a match to TRBD2. The V segment lost 3 bases and the J segment 6 bases; nucleotides outside the gene matches: 11. The CDR3 is 17 residues long. Germline V gene sequence: CDR1 SGHRS, CDR2 YFSETQ. In nucleotides, the CDR3 is TGCGCCAGCAGCTCCCTCAGACTAGCGGGGGCCCGGGATACGCAGTATTTT. Translation gives CASSSLRLAGARDTQYF. Full variable domain (missing parts from reference TRBV5-1 and TRBJ2-3): KAGVTQTPRYLIKTRGQQVTLSCSPISGHRSVSWYQQTPGQGLQFLFEYFSETQRNKGNFPGRFSGRQFSNSRSEMNVSTLELGDSALYLCASSSLRLAGARDTQYFGPGTRLTVL.

The rearrangement links TRBV2 to TRBJ2-5, with D perhaps matching TRBD1 (5 bases). The CDR3 spans 13 residues. The germline CDR1 and CDR2 sequences are SNHLY and FYNNEI. The V end lost 6 bases, the J end lost 4 bases, and 12 bases lay between the germline ends. The CDR3 nucleotides are TGTGCCAGCAGGACAACAGGCACAGAGACCCAGTACTTC. This encodes CASRTTGTETQYF.

The chain has TRBV11-2 and TRBJ2-7, with 11 bases that match TRBD1. With V trimmed by 5 bases and J by 4 bases, 4 bases remained unmatched. The CDR3 has 14 residues. CDR1 is SGHAT and CDR2 is FQNNGV in the germline V gene. CDR3 loop: CASSPGQGAYEQYF. The CDR3 region has the DNA TGTGCCAGCAGCCCCGGACAGGGGGCGTACGAGCAGTACTTC.

This chain joins TRBV2 and TRBJ1-1; perhaps TRBD1 as D (5 bases). The CDR3 has 15 amino acids. The germline V and J ends were trimmed by 4 bases and 3 bases, with 15 bases remaining between them. Germline CDR1 reads SNHLY; CDR2 reads FYNNEI. This chain's CDR3 is CASSVPRLGDTEAFF. In DNA, the CDR3 is TGTGCCAGCAGTGTTCCTCGCTTAGGGGACACTGAAGCTTTCTTT.

The chain has TRBV19 and TRBJ1-1; no clear D gene. The V and J ends lost 6 bases and 1 base respectively, with 12 bases between them. The germline V gene has CDR1 LNHDA and CDR2 SQIVND (reference sequence). The CDR3 contains 14 residues. In nucleotides, the CDR3 is TGTGCCAGTAGAGCCCCGGGAGGGAACACTGAAGCTTTCTTT. Translated: CASRAPGGNTEAFF.

In this sample, this clone turned up a few times. The genes are TRBV5-1 and TRBJ1-1, with no clear D. V shed 0 bases and J shed 0 bases, with 6 bases lying between them. The length of the CDR3 is 14 residues. The germline V gene has CDR1 SGHRS and CDR2 YFSETQ. The CDR3 bases are TGCGCCAGCAGCTTGGGACCGATGAACACTGAAGCTTTCTTT. Amino acid sequence: CASSLGPMNTEAFF.

The chain carries TRBV6-1 and TRBJ1-5; tentatively, D is TRBD1 (5 bases). Germline CDR1 MNHNS, CDR2 SASEGT. This CDR3 is built from 11 residues. V lost 8 bases and J 4 bases, leaving 6 bases between the germline ends. Here the CDR3 reads CASGGNQPQHF. DNA for the CDR3: TGTGCCAGCGGGGGAAATCAGCCCCAGCATTTT.

This chain joins TRBV7-9 and TRBJ2-1; TRBD1 matches at 8 bases. Per the germline V gene, CDR1 is SEHNR and CDR2 is FQNEAQ (reference sequence). V shed 5 bases, J shed 4 bases, and the junction held 7 bases outside the gene matches. The CDR3 consists of 15 residues. The CDR3: CASSPGQGRYNEQFF. For the CDR3, the DNA is TGTGCCAGCAGCCCTGGACAGGGCAGGTACAATGAGCAGTTCTTC.

The gene calls are TRBV4-1 and TRBJ1-2; no clear D. CDR1 and CDR2 (germline): MGHRA, YSYEKL. The CDR3 totals 13 residues. Trimming took off 1 base at V and 8 bases at J, with 11 bases between the two ends. This CDR3 reads CASSQALYEGYTF. CDR3 nucleotide sequence: TGCGCCAGCAGCCAAGCCCTATACGAAGGCTACACCTTC.

The rearrangement joins TRBV6-1 to TRBJ1-3; TRBD1 might be the D (5 bases). CDR1 is MNHNS and CDR2 is SASEGT in the germline V gene. The CDR3 spans 16 residues. V was shortened by 2 bases and J by 0 bases, with 11 bases between the two germline ends. The DNA for the CDR3 is TGTGCCAGCAGTGAAAATCACCAGGGCTCTGGAAACACCATATATTTT. Amino acids: CASSENHQGSGNTIYF.

The chain is built from TRBV27 and TRBJ1-1; D is undetermined. The V gene lost 5 bases and the J gene lost 2 bases, with 15 bases spanning the gap. CDR3 size: 15 residues. Germline V gene lookup returns CDR1 MNHEY and CDR2 SMNVEV (reference sequence). As DNA, the CDR3 is TGTGCCAGCAGTCGAATGATCCAACATAACACTGAAGCTTTCTTT. Translated: CASSRMIQHNTEAFF.

The V and J genes are TRBV18 and TRBJ1-5; D remains ambiguous. The CDR3 runs 15 residues. Trimming left V 2 bases short and J 6 bases short, with 14 bases between. The germline CDR1 and CDR2 sequences are KGHSH and LQKENI. The CDR3 sequence: CASSPGWGSSQPQHF. CDR3 nucleotides: TGTGCCAGCTCACCAGGTTGGGGTTCAAGTCAGCCCCAGCATTTT.